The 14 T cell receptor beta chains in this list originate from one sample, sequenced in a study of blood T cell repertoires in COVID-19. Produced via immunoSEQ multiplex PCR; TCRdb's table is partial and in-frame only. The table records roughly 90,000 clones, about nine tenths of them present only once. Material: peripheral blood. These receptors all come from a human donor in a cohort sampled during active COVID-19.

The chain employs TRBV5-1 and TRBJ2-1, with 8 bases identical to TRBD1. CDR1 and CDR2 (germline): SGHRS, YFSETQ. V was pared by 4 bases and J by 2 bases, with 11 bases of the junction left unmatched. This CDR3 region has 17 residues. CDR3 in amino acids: CASSPRPTGVTYNEQFF. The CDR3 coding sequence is TGCGCCAGCAGCCCGCGACCGACAGGGGTTACCTACAATGAGCAGTTCTTC.

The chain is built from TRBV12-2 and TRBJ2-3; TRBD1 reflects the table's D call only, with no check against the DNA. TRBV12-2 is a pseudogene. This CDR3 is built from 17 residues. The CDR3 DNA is TGTGCAAGTCCCTTCGGGTTCGGACAGGGGCTCACAGATACGCAGTATTTT. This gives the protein CASPFGFGQGLTDTQYF.

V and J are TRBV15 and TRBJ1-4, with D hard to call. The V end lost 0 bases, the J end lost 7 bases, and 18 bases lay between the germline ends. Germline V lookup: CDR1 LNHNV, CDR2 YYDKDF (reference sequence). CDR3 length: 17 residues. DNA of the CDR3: TGTGCCACCAGCAGAGATCTTGGCAGTGATTATGGTGAAAAACTGTTTTTT. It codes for CATSRDLGSDYGEKLFF.

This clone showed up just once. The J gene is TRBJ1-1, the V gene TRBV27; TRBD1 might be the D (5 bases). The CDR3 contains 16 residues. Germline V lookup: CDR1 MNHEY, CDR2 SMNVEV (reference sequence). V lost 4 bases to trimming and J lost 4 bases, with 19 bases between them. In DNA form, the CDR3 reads TGTGCCAGCAGTTCCTTCGGAGGGGAAAGTAGCACTGAAGCTTTCTTT. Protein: CASSSFGGESSTEAFF.

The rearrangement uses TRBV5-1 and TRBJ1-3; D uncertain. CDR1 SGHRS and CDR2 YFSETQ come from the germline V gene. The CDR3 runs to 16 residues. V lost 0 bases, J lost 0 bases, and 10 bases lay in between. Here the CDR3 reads CASSLAQASSGNTIYF. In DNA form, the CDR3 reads TGCGCCAGCAGCTTGGCCCAGGCCAGCTCTGGAAACACCATATATTTT.

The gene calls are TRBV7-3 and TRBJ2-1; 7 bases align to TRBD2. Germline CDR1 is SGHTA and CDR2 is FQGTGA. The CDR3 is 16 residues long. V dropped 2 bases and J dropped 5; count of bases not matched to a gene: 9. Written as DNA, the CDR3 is TGTGCCAGCAGCTTAGTCCCCAGCGGGGTCAACAATGAGCAGTTCTTC. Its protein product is CASSLVPSGVNNEQFF.

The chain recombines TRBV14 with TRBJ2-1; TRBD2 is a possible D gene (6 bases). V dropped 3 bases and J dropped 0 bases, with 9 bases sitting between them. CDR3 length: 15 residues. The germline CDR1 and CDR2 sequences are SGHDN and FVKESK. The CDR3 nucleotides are TGTGCCAGCAGCCAGACTAGAAGCTCCTACAATGAGCAGTTCTTC. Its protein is CASSQTRSSYNEQFF.

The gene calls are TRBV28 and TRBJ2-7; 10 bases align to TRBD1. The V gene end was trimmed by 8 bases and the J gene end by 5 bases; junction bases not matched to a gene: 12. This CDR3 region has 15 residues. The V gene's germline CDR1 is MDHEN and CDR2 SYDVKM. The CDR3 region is CASSTTGTGEDEQYF. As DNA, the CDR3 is TGTGCCAGCTCGACGACCGGGACAGGGGAAGACGAGCAGTACTTC.

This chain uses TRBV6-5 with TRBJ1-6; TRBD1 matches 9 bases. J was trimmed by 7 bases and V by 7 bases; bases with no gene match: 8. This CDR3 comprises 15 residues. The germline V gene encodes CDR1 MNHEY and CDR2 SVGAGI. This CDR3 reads CASIPGQGPNSPLHF. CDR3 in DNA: TGTGCCAGCATTCCGGGACAGGGACCGAATTCACCCCTCCACTTT.

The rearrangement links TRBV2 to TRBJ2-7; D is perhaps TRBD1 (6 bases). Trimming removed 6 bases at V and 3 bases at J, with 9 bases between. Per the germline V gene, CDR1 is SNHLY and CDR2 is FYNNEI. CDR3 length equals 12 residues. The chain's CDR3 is CASSLDSYEQYF. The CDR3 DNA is TGTGCCAGCAGCCTGGACAGCTACGAGCAGTACTTC.

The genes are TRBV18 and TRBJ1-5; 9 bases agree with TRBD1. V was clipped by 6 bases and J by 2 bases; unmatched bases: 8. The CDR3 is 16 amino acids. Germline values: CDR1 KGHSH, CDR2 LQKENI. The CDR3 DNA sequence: TGTGCCAGCTCCTCCGTGACAGGGGGGGGCAATCAGCCCCAGCATTTT. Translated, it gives CASSSVTGGGNQPQHF.

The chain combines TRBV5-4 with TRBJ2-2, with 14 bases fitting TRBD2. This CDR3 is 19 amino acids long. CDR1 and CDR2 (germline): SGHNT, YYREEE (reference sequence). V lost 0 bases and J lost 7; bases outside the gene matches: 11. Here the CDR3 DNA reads TGTGCCAGCAGCTTGGGTCTGAGGGGACTAGCGGGAGTGAGCGGGGAGCTGTTTTTT. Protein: CASSLGLRGLAGVSGELFF.

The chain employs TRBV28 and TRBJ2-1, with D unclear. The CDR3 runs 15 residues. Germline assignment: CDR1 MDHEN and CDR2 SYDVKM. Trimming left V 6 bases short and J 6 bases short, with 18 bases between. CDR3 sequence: CASSPLTAATNEQFF. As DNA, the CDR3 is TGTGCCAGCAGCCCCCTAACCGCGGCGACCAATGAGCAGTTCTTC.

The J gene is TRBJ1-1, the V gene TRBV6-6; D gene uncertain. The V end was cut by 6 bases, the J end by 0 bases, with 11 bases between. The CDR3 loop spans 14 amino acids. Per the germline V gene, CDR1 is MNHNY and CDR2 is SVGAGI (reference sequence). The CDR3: CASSPEVMNTEAFF. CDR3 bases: TGTGCCAGCAGCCCCGAGGTGATGAACACTGAAGCTTTCTTT.